What follows describes a single T cell receptor (beta chain). Its target is unknown. The record originates from a study of blood T cells in healthy people across ages. Study-level findings and limits: Unsorted PBMC input precluded a conclusive naive versus antigen-experienced comparison. Possibly, changes in expanded clonotypes were confounded because donor CMV status was unknown.

Using a J-beta primer mix together with a sample-barcoded 5' primer, a second PCR was run for about 6 to 12 cycles. TCRdb redid the calling of the 5' RACE reads with MiXCR, one entry per CDR3 protein. Altogether about 970,000 distinct CDR3 sequences are present, just over 50% being singletons, with the ten largest covering about a fifth. This CDR3 is 14 amino acids long. CDR1 is SNHLY and CDR2 is FYNNEI in the germline V gene. V shed 4 bases and J shed 1 base, with 7 bases lying between them. A minimum of 5 micrograms of total RNA was extracted per sample. The chain links TRBV2 to TRBJ2-2; no clear D. The TCR sequence derives from a woman in her sixties or seventies in good health. Sequenced input: blood. The CDR3 protein is CASSGSLNTGELFF. The CDR3 DNA follows: TGTGCCAGCAGTGGCAGCCTGAACACCGGGGAGCTGTTTTTT.